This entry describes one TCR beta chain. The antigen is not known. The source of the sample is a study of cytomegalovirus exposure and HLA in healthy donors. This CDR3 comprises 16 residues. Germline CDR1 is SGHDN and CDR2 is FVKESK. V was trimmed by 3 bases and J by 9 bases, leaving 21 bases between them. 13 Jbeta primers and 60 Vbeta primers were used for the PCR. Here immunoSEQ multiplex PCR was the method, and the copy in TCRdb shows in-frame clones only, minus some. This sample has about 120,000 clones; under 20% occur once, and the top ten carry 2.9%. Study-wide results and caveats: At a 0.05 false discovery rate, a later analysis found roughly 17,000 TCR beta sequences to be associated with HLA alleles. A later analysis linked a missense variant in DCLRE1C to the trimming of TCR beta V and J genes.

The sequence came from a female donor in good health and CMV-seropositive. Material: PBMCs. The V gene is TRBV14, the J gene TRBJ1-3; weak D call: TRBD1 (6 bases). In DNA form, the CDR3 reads TGTGCCAGCAGCCAGAGGACAGCCCCGGCAAGAGGCACCATATATTTT. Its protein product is CASSQRTAPARGTIYF.